The 7 T cell receptor beta chains below come from one sample, sequenced in a study of T cells after yellow fever vaccination. TCRdb recomputed calls from the 5' RACE reads with MiXCR, one row per CDR3 protein. The repertoire holds around 200,000 distinct CDR3 sequences, with about 11% as singletons. The source was CD8+ T cells sorted from PBMCs, collected 15 days after the yellow fever booster vaccination. Every receptor here comes from a man aged 18 to 35 who received the YFV17D yellow fever vaccine.

The chain uses TRBV10-3 and TRBJ2-3; 10 nucleotides match TRBD2. Per germline, CDR1 ENHRY and CDR2 SYGVKD. This CDR3 has 14 amino acids. J lost 2 bases, V lost 10 bases, and 6 bases had no gene match. This CDR3 is CATRAGGITDTQYF. Written as DNA, the CDR3 is TGTGCCACCCGAGCGGGGGGGATCACAGATACGCAGTATTTT.

The chain couples TRBV13 to TRBJ2-1, with D possibly TRBD2 on 6 matching bases. Between the trimmed V and J ends, which lost 3 bases and 7 bases, there was a span of 19 bases. CDR3 length equals 16 residues. The germline V gene has CDR1 PRHDT and CDR2 FYEKMQ (reference sequence). CDR3 residues: CASSFGGLFVGNEQFF. The CDR3 coding sequence is TGTGCCAGCAGCTTTGGGGGACTCTTCGTGGGGAATGAGCAGTTCTTC. The full variable domain, with the rest looked up from reference TRBV13 and TRBJ2-1, is AAGVIQSPRHLIKEKRETATLKCYPIPRHDTVYWYQQGPGQDPQFLISFYEKMQSDKGSIPDRFSAQQFSDYHSELNMSSLELGDSALYFCASSFGGLFVGNEQFFGPGTRLTVL.

This clonotype turned up a few times. The CDR3 DNA reads TGCGCCAGCAGCCAAGAGGGGACAGGCTTGGTCGGCTACACCTTC. Translation gives CASSQEGTGLVGYTF. This chain joins TRBV4-1 and TRBJ1-2, with 8 bases matching TRBD1. CDR3 size: 15 residues. Germline V gene data show CDR1 as MGHRA and CDR2 as YSYEKL. V shed 0 bases, J shed 8 bases, and the junction held 8 bases outside the gene matches.

This clonotype occurred many times. The genes are TRBV2 and TRBJ2-1, with 7 nucleotides matching TRBD2. CDR1 and CDR2 from the germline V gene are SNHLY and FYNNEI. With 4 bases clipped from V and 8 bases from J, the junction kept 8 bases outside the gene matches. The CDR3 sequence is 14 residues long. The CDR3: CASSGGRVRDEQFF. DNA for the CDR3: TGTGCCAGCAGTGGTGGGAGGGTCCGGGATGAGCAGTTCTTC.

Ten or more counts support this clonotype. The rearrangement links TRBV23-1 to TRBJ2-1, with 7 bases lining up with TRBD2. TRBV23-1 is recorded as an ORF, its role being uncertain. The CDR3 totals 17 residues. The V and J ends lost 0 bases and 5 bases, in that order; junction bases with no gene match: 10. CDR3 sequence reads: CASSQSPASGDNNEQFF. CDR3 DNA sequence: TGCGCCAGCAGTCAATCACCAGCTAGCGGAGATAACAATGAGCAGTTCTTC.

The chain is built from TRBV7-8 and TRBJ2-3, with unresolved D. Germline assignment: CDR1 SGHVS and CDR2 FQNEAQ. The CDR3 has 17 amino acids. V was cut by 2 bases and J by 0 bases, with 15 bases left in between. The CDR3: CASSLYSSELSTDTQYF. The CDR3 DNA follows: TGTGCCAGCAGCTTATATTCGTCTGAGTTAAGCACAGATACGCAGTATTTT.

V is TRBV15 and J is TRBJ2-3; D may match TRBD1 or TRBD2 (6 bases each). Germline CDR1 and CDR2: LNHNV and YYDKDF (reference sequence). The CDR3 is made up of 16 amino acids. V lost 8 bases and J 4 bases, leaving 22 bases between the germline ends. CDR3 coding DNA: TGTGCCACCCGACTCCTGGGGGGCCTGAATCCAGATACGCAGTATTTT. Translation gives CATRLLGGLNPDTQYF.